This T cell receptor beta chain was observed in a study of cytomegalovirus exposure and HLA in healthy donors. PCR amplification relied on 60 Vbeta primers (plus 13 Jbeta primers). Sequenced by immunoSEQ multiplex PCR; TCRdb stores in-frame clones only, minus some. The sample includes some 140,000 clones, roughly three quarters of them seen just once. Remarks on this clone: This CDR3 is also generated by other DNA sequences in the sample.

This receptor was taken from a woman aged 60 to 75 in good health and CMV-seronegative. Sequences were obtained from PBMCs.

Written as DNA, the CDR3 is TGTGCCAGCTCACCATTGAGGAACACTGAAGCTTTCTTT. It translates to CASSPLRNTEAFF. V and J are TRBV18 and TRBJ1-1, with D unresolved. V lost 2 bases and J lost 1, with 5 bases in between. The CDR3 spans 13 residues. The V gene's germline CDR1 is KGHSH and CDR2 LQKENI.